This is a list of T cell receptor beta chains from one sample in a study of cytomegalovirus exposure and HLA in healthy donors. Profiling relied on immunoSEQ multiplex PCR, and the TCRdb table lists in-frame clones only, not all of them. This sample has over 120,000 clones; 75% to 90% occur once, and the top ten carry roughly 4.7%. Sequences were obtained from PBMCs. Source of these receptors: a man aged 40-50 years in good health and CMV-seronegative. Each CDR3 is given with its conserved first and last residue. The D gene is left open where the match is weak. The size field is filled for only some rows; it gives once, few, many or a size class.

j_call	d_call	v_call	clone_size	cdr3_nt	cdr3_aa
TRBJ2-5	TRBD2	TRBV29-1	once	TGCAGCGCTACTAGCGGAAGTGGAGAGACCCAGTACTTC	CSATSGSGETQYF
TRBJ1-2	NA	TRBV10-1	NA	TGCGCCAGCAGTGAGAAGGTTGGGGGCGGCGAACGGACCTTC	CASSEKVGGGERTF
TRBJ2-5	NA	TRBV28	few	TGTGCCAGCAGGAACCAACAGATCAAAGAGACCCAGTACTTC	CASRNQQIKETQYF
TRBJ2-5	NA	TRBV5-1	NA	TGCGCCAGCAGCCCTTCCCCGCGGGAGACCCAGTACTTC	CASSPSPRETQYF
TRBJ2-2	TRBD1	TRBV11-3	NA	TGTGCCAGCAGCTCAACCCGGGACAGGGGGCCCACCGGGGAGCTGTTTTTT	CASSSTRDRGPTGELFF
TRBJ2-7	NA	TRBV7-2	NA	TGTGCCAGCAGCTCCAGCTCCTACGAGCAGTACTTC	CASSSSSYEQYF
TRBJ2-6	TRBD1	TRBV6-5	NA	TGTGCCAGCAGTTACTCGACAGGGGCTGGGGCCAACGTCCTGACTTTC	CASSYSTGAGANVLTF
TRBJ1-1	NA	TRBV7-9	few	TGTGCCAGCAGCTTATCGGTTGAAGCTTTCTTT	CASSLSVEAFF
TRBJ1-1	TRBD1	TRBV19	NA	TGTGCCAGTAGTGCCCGAAAGGGACAGGGGAGGACTGAAGCTTTCTTT	CASSARKGQGRTEAFF
TRBJ1-5	NA	TRBV5-4	NA	TGTGCCAGCAGCCACGGGGGGGATCAGCCCCAGCATTTT	CASSHGGDQPQHF
TRBJ2-7	TRBD1	TRBV29-1	NA	TGCAGCGTAGTGGGACAGACTCCCTACGAGCAGTACTTC	CSVVGQTPYEQYF
TRBJ1-2	NA	TRBV6-6	NA	TGTGCCAGCAGTTACGAGGGGGTACATGGCTACACCTTC	CASSYEGVHGYTF
TRBJ1-1	NA	TRBV14	many	TGTGCCAGCAGCCAAGATCCCCGGGGGATGGTGGAAGCTTTCTTT	CASSQDPRGMVEAFF
TRBJ1-4	TRBD1	TRBV5-1	once	TGCGCCAGCAGCTCCCCAGGGGGCCGTGAAAAACTGTTTTTT	CASSSPGGREKLFF
TRBJ1-2	NA	TRBV6-6	few	TGTGCCAGCAGTCAGAATTCAGGGGATGGCTACACCTTC	CASSQNSGDGYTF
TRBJ2-3	TRBD2	TRBV29-1	NA	TGCAGCGTGCTAGCGGGGGGGCCTAAAGATACGCAGTATTTT	CSVLAGGPKDTQYF
TRBJ1-1	NA	TRBV11-2	once	TGTGCCAGCAGTAGAACGCTGGACAGCTCCACTGAAGCTTTCTTT	CASSRTLDSSTEAFF
TRBJ2-6	NA	TRBV14	few	TGTGCCAGCAGCCCTATCGGGTCCGGGGCCAACGTCCTGACTTTC	CASSPIGSGANVLTF
TRBJ2-2	NA	TRBV2	NA	TGTGCCAGCAGGTGGACTCGCACCGGGGAGCTGTTTTTT	CASRWTRTGELFF
TRBJ2-3	NA	TRBV10-1	NA	TGCGCCAGCAGTGACCCCCGGACTCGCACAGATACGCAGTATTTT	CASSDPRTRTDTQYF
TRBJ2-5	NA	TRBV19	NA	TGTGCCAGTAGTATATCGGGTTTGGAGACCCAGTACTTC	CASSISGLETQYF
TRBJ1-1	TRBD1	TRBV7-2	NA	TGTGCCAGCAGCTCGGACAGGGGGCGGGCTGAAGCTTTCTTT	CASSSDRGRAEAFF
TRBJ1-4	NA	TRBV5-1	NA	TGCGCCAGCAACATCGGAGTGGCTACAACTAATGAAAAACTGTTTTTT	CASNIGVATTNEKLFF
TRBJ2-7	NA	TRBV5-4	NA	TGTGCCAGCAGCTTGTCGCGGGGATCAGCCTACGAGCAGTACTTC	CASSLSRGSAYEQYF
TRBJ1-2	TRBD1	TRBV6-1	NA	TGTGCCAGCAGTGTTGACAGGGAGTATGGCTACACCTTC	CASSVDREYGYTF
TRBJ2-1	NA	TRBV25-1	NA	TGTGCCAGCAGTGATGATCCGGCAGGGTACAATGAGCAGTTCTTC	CASSDDPAGYNEQFF
TRBJ2-3	NA	TRBV9	NA	TGTGCCAGCAGCGTGTCCCCTAGCCCAAGCACAGATACGCAGTATTTT	CASSVSPSPSTDTQYF
TRBJ1-3	NA	TRBV7-9	few	TGTGCCAGCAGCTTAGCGGCGGGGACTGGAAACACCATATATTTT	CASSLAAGTGNTIYF
TRBJ2-4	NA	TRBV5-4	few	TGTGCCAGCAGCTTTAACGGTATAGCCAAAAACATTCAGTACTTC	CASSFNGIAKNIQYF
TRBJ1-6	NA	TRBV7-7	NA	TGTGCTAGCAACAAGGGGGGGGAGGTTGATAATTCACCCCTCCACTTT	CASNKGGEVDNSPLHF
TRBJ1-4	TRBD1	TRBV6-5	NA	TGTGCCAGCGGTCCAGGGGGCGCGAGATATGAAAAACTGTTTTTT	CASGPGGARYEKLFF
TRBJ2-7	NA	TRBV2	NA	TGTGCCACGGGACTCCTGCCCACCTACGAGCAGTACTTC	CATGLLPTYEQYF
TRBJ1-5	NA	TRBV6-6	NA	TGTGCCAGCAGTTACTTACGGAATCAGCCCCAGCATTTT	CASSYLRNQPQHF
TRBJ2-1	TRBD2	TRBV5-4	NA	TGTGCCAGCAGCCGACTCTCTAGCGGGGGGGCCGGAGAGCAGTTCTTC	CASSRLSSGGAGEQFF
TRBJ2-7	TRBD2	TRBV9	NA	TGTGCCAGCAGCTCCACAGTAGGGACTAGCGGGGGTCTTCTCTACGAGCAGTACTTC	CASSSTVGTSGGLLYEQYF
TRBJ1-1	NA	TRBV19	NA	TGTGCCAGTGACTATGGGAGGAACACTGAAGCTTTCTTT	CASDYGRNTEAFF
TRBJ1-6	NA	TRBV7-3	NA	TGTGCCAGCAGCTCCGCCGGTCGAGGGGGTTCACCCCTCCACTTT	CASSSAGRGGSPLHF
TRBJ1-5	NA	TRBV7-2	NA	TGTGCCAGCAGCTCACAGGGAGCGTATAGCAATCAGCCCCAGCATTTT	CASSSQGAYSNQPQHF
TRBJ2-1	TRBD1	TRBV9	once	TGTGCCAGCAGCCCATCCCCGGACAGGGGAGGTGAGCAGTTCTTC	CASSPSPDRGGEQFF
TRBJ2-1	TRBD1	TRBV9	NA	TGTGCCAGCAGCCCTCCGGGACAGGGGGCGCGGAATGAGCAGTTCTTC	CASSPPGQGARNEQFF
TRBJ2-7	NA	TRBV29-1	NA	TGCAGCGTTGAATCCGGGTGCGAGCAGTACTTC	CSVESGCEQYF
TRBJ2-3	TRBD1	TRBV5-6	NA	TGTGCCAGCAGCTTGAGGACAGGTGGCACAGATACGCAGTATTTT	CASSLRTGGTDTQYF
TRBJ1-2	TRBD1	TRBV15	few	TGTGCCGCAGGGACCAGGGGGCGGGATGGCTACACCTTC	CAAGTRGRDGYTF
TRBJ2-3	NA	TRBV5-1	medium-sized	TGCGCCAGCACTACACAGGGGACTAGCACAGATACGCAGTATTTT	CASTTQGTSTDTQYF
TRBJ2-7	NA	TRBV9	NA	TGTGCCAGCAGCCCGGGGGGCGGGGAGCAGTACTTC	CASSPGGGEQYF